This T cell receptor (beta chain) emerged from a study of blood T cell repertoires in COVID-19 (dated by TCRdb to 2020 to 2021). As for the study more broadly: Collaborator samples came from the United States, Italy and Spain and covered acute and convalescent phases of COVID-19. The material from the prospective study consisted of cDNA or gDNA derived from T cells, B-cell-depleted T cells, or PBMCs. Deeply sampled blood TCRbeta repertoires from subjects exposed to, actively infected with, or recovered from COVID-19 were included in the dataset. A freely available public database, intended as a resource for researchers studying the immune response to SARS-CoV-2, is where the repertoires were released. Samples came from the ongoing ImmuneRACE study (first 160 participants) plus 1,254 subjects from 6 global collaborators. Nearly every sample came with metadata listing a de-identified subject ID, COVID-19 status, age in years and sex. Where available, HLA class I and class II types were obtained from metadata supplied by the sample provider rather than from assay-based typing. Summary of the overall study and its limitations: How much clinical and demographic metadata was included differed by source and by participant, and the metadata was provided uncurated.

TCRbeta CDR3 regions were amplified from genomic DNA by means of the immunoSEQ Assay, a bias-controlled multiplex PCR. The original pipeline was this. The number of nucleated cells in each sample was estimated by amplification of reference gene primers within the assay. To quantify the absolute abundance of each unique TCRbeta CDR3 rearrangement, sequence reads were collapsed and filtered. For each sample, productive Simpson clonality was calculated as the square root of Simpson's diversity index over productive rearrangements. Held by TCRdb, this immuneACCESS table contains in-frame sequences only and omits some clones. Under half of the omission traces to an unresolved V gene where checked; the cause of the rest is unknown. D and trimming were read from the DNA, whereas the V and J calls and clone size are those reported in that table. The sample yields 250,000 to 350,000 clones; approximately 88% were counted once. Under 8% of the sample is taken by the ten largest.

Another Seattle source contributed samples from volunteer blood donors who had recovered from COVID-19. Whole blood was collected in K2EDTA tubes by collaborating institutions according to the institutions' own protocols. For TCRbeta analysis, collaborator samples were shipped as frozen whole blood, as isolated PBMCs, or as DNA extracted from either sample type. Note on this clone: The clone's antigen remains unknown. No clone much larger than this one lies a single base away; base qualities are absent.

The germline V gene gives CDR1 as MNHEY and CDR2 as SVGAGI. Its CDR3 holds 14 amino acids, cysteine through phenylalanine. CDR3 DNA only is kept here, 42 bases in frame from base 1. V and J are truncated by 6 bases and 0 bases respectively, leaving an intervening sequence of 12 bases. Sequenced input: peripheral blood. The rearranged segments are TRBV6-5 and TRBJ2-7; possibly the D gene is TRBD1, per 6 matching bases. This clonotype was sampled from a woman aged 25 to 39 who had recovered from COVID-19. The CDR3 protein is CASRNRDNSYEQYF. The bases are TGTGCCAGCAGGAACCGGGACAACTCCTACGAGCAGTACTTC.